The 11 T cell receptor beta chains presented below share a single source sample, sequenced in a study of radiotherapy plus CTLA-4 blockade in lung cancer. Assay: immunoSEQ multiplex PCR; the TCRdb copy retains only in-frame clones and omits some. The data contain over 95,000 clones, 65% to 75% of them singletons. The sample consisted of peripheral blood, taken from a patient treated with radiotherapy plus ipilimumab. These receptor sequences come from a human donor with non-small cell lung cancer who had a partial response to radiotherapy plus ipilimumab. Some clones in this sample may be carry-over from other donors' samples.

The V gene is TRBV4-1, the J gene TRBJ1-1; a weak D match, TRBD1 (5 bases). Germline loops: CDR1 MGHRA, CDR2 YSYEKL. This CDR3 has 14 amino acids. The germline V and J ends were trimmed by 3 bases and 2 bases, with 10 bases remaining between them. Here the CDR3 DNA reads TGCGCCAGCAGCCAGGGGGGGAGCAACACTGAAGCTTTCTTT. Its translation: CASSQGGSNTEAFF.

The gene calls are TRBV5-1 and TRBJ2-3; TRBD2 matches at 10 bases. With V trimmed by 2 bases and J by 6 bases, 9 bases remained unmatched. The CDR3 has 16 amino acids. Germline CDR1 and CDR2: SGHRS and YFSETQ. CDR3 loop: CASSFSGRPGLDTQYF. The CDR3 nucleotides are TGCGCCAGCAGCTTTAGCGGGAGGCCAGGTCTGGATACGCAGTATTTT.

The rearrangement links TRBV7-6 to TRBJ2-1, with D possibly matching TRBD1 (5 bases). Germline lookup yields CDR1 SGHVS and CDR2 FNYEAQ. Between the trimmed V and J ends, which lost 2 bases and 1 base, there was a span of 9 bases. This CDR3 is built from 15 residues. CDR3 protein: CASSLSPGSYNEQFF. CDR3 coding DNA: TGTGCCAGCAGCTTATCCCCAGGGTCCTACAATGAGCAGTTCTTC.

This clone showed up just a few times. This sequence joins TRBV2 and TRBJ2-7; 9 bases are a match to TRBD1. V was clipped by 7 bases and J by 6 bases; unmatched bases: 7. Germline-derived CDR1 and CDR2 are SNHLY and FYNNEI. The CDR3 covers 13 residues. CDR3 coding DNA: TGTGCCAGCAAGGGACAGGGAAGCAGCGAGCAGTACTTC. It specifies CASKGQGSSEQYF.

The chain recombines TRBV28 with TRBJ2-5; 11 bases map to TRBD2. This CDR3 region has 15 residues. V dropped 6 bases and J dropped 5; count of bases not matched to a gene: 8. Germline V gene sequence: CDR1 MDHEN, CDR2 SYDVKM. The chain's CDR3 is CASRPSGRFRETQYF. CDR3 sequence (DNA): TGTGCCAGCAGACCTAGCGGGAGGTTCCGGGAGACCCAGTACTTC. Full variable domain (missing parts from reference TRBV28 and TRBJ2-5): DVKVTQSSRYLVKRTGEKVFLECVQDMDHENMFWYRQDPGLGLRLIYFSYDVKMKEKGDIPEGYSVSREKKERFSLILESASTNQTSMYLCASRPSGRFRETQYFGPGTRLLVL.

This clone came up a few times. CDR3 residues: CASSWATGNQETQYF. For the CDR3, the DNA is TGCGCCAGCAGCTGGGCAACGGGAAACCAAGAGACCCAGTACTTC. J is TRBJ2-5 and V is TRBV5-1, with D perhaps matching TRBD2 (5 bases). The CDR3 totals 15 residues. V was shortened by 3 bases and J by 0 bases, with 12 bases between the two germline ends. The V gene's germline CDR1 is SGHRS and CDR2 YFSETQ. The full variable domain, its missing parts supplied by reference TRBV5-1 and TRBJ2-5, is KAGVTQTPRYLIKTRGQQVTLSCSPISGHRSVSWYQQTPGQGLQFLFEYFSETQRNKGNFPGRFSGRQFSNSRSEMNVSTLELGDSALYLCASSWATGNQETQYFGPGTRLLVL.

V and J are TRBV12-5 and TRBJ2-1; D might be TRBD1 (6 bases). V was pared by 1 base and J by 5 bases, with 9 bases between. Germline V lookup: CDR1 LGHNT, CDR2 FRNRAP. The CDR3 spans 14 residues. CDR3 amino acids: CASGLGQVHNEQFF. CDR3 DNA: TGTGCTAGTGGTTTGGGACAGGTACACAATGAGCAGTTCTTC.

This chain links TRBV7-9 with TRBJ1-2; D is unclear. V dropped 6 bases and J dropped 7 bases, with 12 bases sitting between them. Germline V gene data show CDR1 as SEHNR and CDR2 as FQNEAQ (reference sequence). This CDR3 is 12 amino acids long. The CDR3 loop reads CASSARVGGYTF. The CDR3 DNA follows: TGTGCCAGCAGTGCGAGGGTTGGTGGCTACACCTTC.

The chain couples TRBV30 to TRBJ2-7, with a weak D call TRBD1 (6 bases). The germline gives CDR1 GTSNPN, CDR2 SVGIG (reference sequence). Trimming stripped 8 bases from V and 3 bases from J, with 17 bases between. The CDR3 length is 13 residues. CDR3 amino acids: CARRQAPFYEQYF. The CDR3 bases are TGTGCCCGCAGACAGGCACCTTTCTACGAGCAGTACTTC.

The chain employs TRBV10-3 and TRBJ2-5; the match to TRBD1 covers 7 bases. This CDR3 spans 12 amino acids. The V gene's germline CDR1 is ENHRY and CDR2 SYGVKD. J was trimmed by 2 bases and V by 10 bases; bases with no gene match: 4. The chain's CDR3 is CATSGQQETQYF. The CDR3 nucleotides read TGTGCCACCTCGGGACAGCAAGAGACCCAGTACTTC.

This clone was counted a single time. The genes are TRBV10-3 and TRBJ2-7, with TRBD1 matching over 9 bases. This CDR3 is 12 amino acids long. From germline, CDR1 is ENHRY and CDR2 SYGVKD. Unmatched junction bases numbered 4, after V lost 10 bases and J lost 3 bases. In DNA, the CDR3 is TGTGCCACCTGGACAGGGGTCTACGAGCAGTACTTC. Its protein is CATWTGVYEQYF.